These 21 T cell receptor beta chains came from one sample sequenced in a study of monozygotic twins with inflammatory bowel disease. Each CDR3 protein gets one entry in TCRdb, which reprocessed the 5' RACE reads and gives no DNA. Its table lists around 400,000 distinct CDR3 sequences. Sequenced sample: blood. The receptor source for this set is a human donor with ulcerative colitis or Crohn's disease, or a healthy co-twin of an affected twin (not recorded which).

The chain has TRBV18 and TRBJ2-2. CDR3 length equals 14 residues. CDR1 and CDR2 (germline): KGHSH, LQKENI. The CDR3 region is CASSPLPSPRELFF.

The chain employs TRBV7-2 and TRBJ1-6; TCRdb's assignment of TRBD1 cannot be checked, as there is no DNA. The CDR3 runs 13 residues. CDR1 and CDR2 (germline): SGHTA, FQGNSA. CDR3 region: CASSFDRASPLHF.

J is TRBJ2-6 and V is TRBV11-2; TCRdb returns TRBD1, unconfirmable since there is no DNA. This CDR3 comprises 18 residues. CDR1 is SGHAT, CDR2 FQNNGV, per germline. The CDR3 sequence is CASSPRAGIRSGANVLTF.

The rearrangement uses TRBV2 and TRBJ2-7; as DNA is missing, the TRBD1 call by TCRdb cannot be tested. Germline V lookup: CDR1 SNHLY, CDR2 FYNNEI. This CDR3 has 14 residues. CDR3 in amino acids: CASSEFPGDYEQYF. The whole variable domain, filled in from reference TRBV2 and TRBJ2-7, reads EPEVTQTPSHQVTQMGQEVILRCVPISNHLYFYWYRQILGQKVEFLVSFYNNEISEKSEIFDDQFSVERPDGSNFTLKIRSTKLEDSAMYFCASSEFPGDYEQYFGPGTRLTVT.

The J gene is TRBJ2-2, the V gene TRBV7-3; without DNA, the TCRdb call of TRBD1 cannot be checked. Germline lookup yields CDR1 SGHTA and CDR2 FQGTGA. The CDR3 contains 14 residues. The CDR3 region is CASSPPGAAGELFF.

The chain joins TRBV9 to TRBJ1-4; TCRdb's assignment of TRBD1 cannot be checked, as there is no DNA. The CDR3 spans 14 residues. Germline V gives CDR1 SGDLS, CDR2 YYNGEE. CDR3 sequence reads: CASSVGTLNEKLFF.

CDR3 region: CASSFQGGWFQPQHF. The chain combines TRBV7-2 with TRBJ1-5; TCRdb designates TRBD1, a call that cannot be tested without DNA. CDR1 and CDR2 (germline): SGHTA, FQGNSA. CDR3 length: 15 amino acids.

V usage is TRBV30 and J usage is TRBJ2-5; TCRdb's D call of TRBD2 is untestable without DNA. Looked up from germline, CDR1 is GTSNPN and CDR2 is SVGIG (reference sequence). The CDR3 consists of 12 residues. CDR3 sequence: CAWGGSGETQYF.

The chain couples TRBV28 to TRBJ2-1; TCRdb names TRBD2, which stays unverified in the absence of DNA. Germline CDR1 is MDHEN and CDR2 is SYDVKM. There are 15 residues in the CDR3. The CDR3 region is CASSSGAGLKNEQFF. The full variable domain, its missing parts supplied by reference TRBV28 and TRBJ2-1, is DVKVTQSSRYLVKRTGEKVFLECVQDMDHENMFWYRQDPGLGLRLIYFSYDVKMKEKGDIPEGYSVSREKKERFSLILESASTNQTSMYLCASSSGAGLKNEQFFGPGTRLTVL.

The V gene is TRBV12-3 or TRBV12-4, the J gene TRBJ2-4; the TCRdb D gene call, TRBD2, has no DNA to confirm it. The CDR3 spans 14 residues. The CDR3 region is CASSFSASGGVQYF.

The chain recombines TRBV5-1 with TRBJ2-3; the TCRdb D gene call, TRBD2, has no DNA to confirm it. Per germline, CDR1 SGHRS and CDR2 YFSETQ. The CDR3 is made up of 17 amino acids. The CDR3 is CASSSLMTSGGADTQYF.

The chain's CDR3 is CASSKLGNTDTQYF. V usage is TRBV6-1 and J usage is TRBJ2-3. Germline V CDR1 and CDR2: MNHNS, SASEGT. The CDR3 contains 14 residues.

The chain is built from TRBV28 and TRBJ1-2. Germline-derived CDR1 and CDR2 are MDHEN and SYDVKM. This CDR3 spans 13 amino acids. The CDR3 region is CASSFSTTGGYTF.

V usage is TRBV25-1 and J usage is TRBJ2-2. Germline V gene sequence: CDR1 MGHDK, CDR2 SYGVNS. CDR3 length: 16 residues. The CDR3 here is CASSESQLATPGELFF.

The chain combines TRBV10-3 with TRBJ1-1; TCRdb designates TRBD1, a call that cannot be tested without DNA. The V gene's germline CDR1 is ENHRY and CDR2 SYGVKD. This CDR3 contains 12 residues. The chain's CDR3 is CAIGDKATEAFF.

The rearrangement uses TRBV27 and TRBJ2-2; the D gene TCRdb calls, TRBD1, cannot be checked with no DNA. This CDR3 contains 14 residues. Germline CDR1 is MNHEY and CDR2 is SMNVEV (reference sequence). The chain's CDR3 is CASSRDRSAEELFF.

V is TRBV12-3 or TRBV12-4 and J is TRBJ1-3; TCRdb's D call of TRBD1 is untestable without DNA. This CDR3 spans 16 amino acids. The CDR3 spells CASSFRRGFEGNTIYF.

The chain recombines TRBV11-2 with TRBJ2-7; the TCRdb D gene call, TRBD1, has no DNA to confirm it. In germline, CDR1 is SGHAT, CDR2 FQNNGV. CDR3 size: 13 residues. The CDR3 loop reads CASSLSWGSEQYF.

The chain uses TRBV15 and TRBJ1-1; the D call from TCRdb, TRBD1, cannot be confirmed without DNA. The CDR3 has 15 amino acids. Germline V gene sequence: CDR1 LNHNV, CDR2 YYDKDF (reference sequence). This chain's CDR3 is CATSRRLQGNTEAFF.

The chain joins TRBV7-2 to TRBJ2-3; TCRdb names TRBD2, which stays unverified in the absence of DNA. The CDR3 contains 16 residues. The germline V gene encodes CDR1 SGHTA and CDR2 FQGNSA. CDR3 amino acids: CASSWGAGGPADTQYF. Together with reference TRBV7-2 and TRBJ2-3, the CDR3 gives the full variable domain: GAGVSQSPSNKVTEKGKDVELRCDPISGHTALYWYRQSLGQGLEFLIYFQGNSAPDKSGLPSDRFSAERTGGSVSTLTIQRTQQEDSAVYLCASSWGAGGPADTQYFGPGTRLTVL.

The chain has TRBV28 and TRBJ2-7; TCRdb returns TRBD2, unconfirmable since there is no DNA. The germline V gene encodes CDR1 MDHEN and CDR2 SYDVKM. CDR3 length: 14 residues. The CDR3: CASSVTSGSLEQYF.